This passage covers 21 T cell receptor beta chains from one sample sequenced in a study of T-cell reconstitution after alpha-beta-depleted transplantation in children. Molecular barcoding with unique molecular identifiers was used for the TCRbeta library. Via MiXCR, TCRdb re-called the PCR reads, giving one row per CDR3 protein. The sample yields hundreds of thousands of distinct CDR3 sequences, 7.5% to 9.5% seen once. This specimen consisted of PBMCs, mostly from graft donor cells, obtained 180 days after TCRalphabeta/CD19-depleted stem cell transplant. Receptors were obtained from a male patient between 10 and 17 years old who had a stem cell transplant for acute lymphoblastic leukemia, so the T cells may come from the graft donor.

This clonotype was detected ten times or more. The chain joins TRBV20-1 to TRBJ2-1; either TRBD1 or TRBD2 may fit D (5 bases each). The CDR3 is 15 residues long. CDR1 is DFQATT, CDR2 SNEGSKA, per germline (reference sequence). The V end lost 3 bases, the J end lost 7 bases, and 19 bases lay between the germline ends. CDR3 in amino acids: CSASLAGAIGNEQFF. The CDR3 bases are TGCAGTGCTAGCCTTGCCGGGGCCATCGGGAATGAGCAGTTCTTC.

This clonotype occurred many times. The chain carries TRBV7-9 and TRBJ1-5, with D hard to call. Trimming cost V 1 base and J 3 bases, with 10 bases left between them. Looked up from germline, CDR1 is SEHNR and CDR2 is FQNEAQ (reference sequence). This CDR3 spans 15 amino acids. CDR3 in amino acids: CASSLGGWVNQPQHF. In DNA, the CDR3 is TGTGCCAGCAGCTTAGGAGGTTGGGTCAATCAGCCCCAGCATTTT.

This clonotype was counted ten times or more. This chain links TRBV7-9 with TRBJ2-1; a possible D gene is TRBD2 (6 bases). The CDR3 has 15 residues. Trimming pared 5 bases from V and 4 bases from J, leaving 15 bases between. Germline values: CDR1 SEHNR, CDR2 FQNEAQ (reference sequence). The CDR3 DNA sequence: TGTGCCAGCAGCCCCGCGGCCCGGGGGTACAATGAGCAGTTCTTC. Encoded protein: CASSPAARGYNEQFF.

This clonotype was seen ten or more times. This chain connects TRBV3-1 to TRBJ2-3; 9 positions agree with TRBD2. Germline assignment: CDR1 LGHDT and CDR2 YNNKEL (reference sequence). CDR3 length: 16 residues. With V trimmed by 5 bases and J by 1 base, 7 bases remained unmatched. CDR3 nucleotides: TGTGCCAGCAGCACACCCAGCGGGGGGCGCACAGATACGCAGTATTTT. Amino acids: CASSTPSGGRTDTQYF.

The sample holds many counts of this clonotype. V is TRBV11-1 and J is TRBJ2-2; D might be TRBD2 (6 bases). The CDR3 covers 19 residues. Trimming cost V 5 bases and J 0 bases, with 22 bases left between them. CDR1 is SGHAT and CDR2 is FQDESV in the germline V gene (reference sequence). The CDR3 DNA is TGTGCCAGCAGCCTTCCCCCCCGCCAGCGGGCTACGAACACCGGGGAGCTGTTTTTT. Its translation is CASSLPPRQRATNTGELFF.

This clonotype showed up many times. The rearrangement joins TRBV5-1 to TRBJ2-3; D remains unclear. From germline, CDR1 is SGHRS and CDR2 YFSETQ. Trimming took off 4 bases at V and 8 bases at J, with 14 bases between the two ends. There are 13 residues in the CDR3. CDR3 residues: CASSRASEGTQYF. The CDR3 bases are TGCGCCAGCAGCAGGGCTAGTGAAGGTACGCAGTATTTT.

There are a few counts of this clonotype. The V gene is TRBV10-3, the J gene TRBJ2-1, with 13 positions matching TRBD2. The V gene end was trimmed by 10 bases and the J gene end by 6 bases; junction bases not matched to a gene: 9. This CDR3 comprises 15 residues. Germline V lookup: CDR1 ENHRY, CDR2 SYGVKD. The CDR3 region is CATSTSGRSLNEQFF. The DNA of the CDR3 is TGTGCCACCTCGACTAGCGGGAGGTCCCTCAATGAGCAGTTCTTC.

This chain uses TRBV18 with TRBJ2-7; D possibly uses TRBD1 or TRBD2 (5 bases each). The germline V gene encodes CDR1 KGHSH and CDR2 LQKENI. Trimming left V 4 bases short and J 2 bases short, with 15 bases between. This CDR3 has 15 residues. CDR3 residues: CASSRDSVGAYEQYF. CDR3 nucleotides: TGTGCCAGCTCACGGGATAGCGTGGGGGCCTACGAGCAGTACTTC.

This clonotype was counted at least ten times. This rearrangement joins TRBV18 to TRBJ1-4; D gene uncertain. CDR3 length equals 13 residues. V gave up 2 bases and J gave up 8 bases, with 9 bases separating them. Germline-derived CDR1 and CDR2 are KGHSH and LQKENI. CDR3 coding DNA: TGTGCCAGCTCACCAAGGGCACGAGAAAAACTGTTTTTT. Protein product: CASSPRAREKLFF. The full variable domain, in which reference TRBV18 and TRBJ1-4 provide the parts outside the CDR3, is NAGVMQNPRHLVRRRGQEARLRCSPMKGHSHVYWYRQLPEEGLKFMVYLQKENIIDESGMPKERFSAEFPKEGPSILRIQQVVRGDSAAYFCASSPRAREKLFFGSGTQLSVL.

There are many counts of this clonotype. The gene calls are TRBV24-1 and TRBJ2-1; D is undetermined. V was clipped by 1 base and J by 7 bases, with 7 bases between them. The CDR3 consists of 13 residues. Germline V gene sequence: CDR1 KGHDR, CDR2 SFDVKD. In DNA, the CDR3 is TGTGCCACCAGTGATTTCCCGAGGAATGAGCAGTTCTTC. It codes for CATSDFPRNEQFF.

This clonotype was counted at least ten times. The rearrangement uses TRBV27 and TRBJ1-4; D possibly corresponds to TRBD1 (5 bases). CDR1 MNHEY and CDR2 SMNVEV come from the germline V gene (reference sequence). CDR3 length: 12 residues. Trimming left V 6 bases short and J 12 bases short, with 14 bases between. The CDR3 reads CASSQRGKELFF. As DNA, the CDR3 is TGTGCCAGCAGCCAACGGGGGAAGGAACTGTTTTTT.

For this clonotype: A much larger clone is a single base away; this may be a read error. The genes are TRBV6-1 and TRBJ1-2; 8 bases map to TRBD1. The length of the CDR3 is 14 residues. Per the germline V gene, CDR1 is MNHNS and CDR2 is SASEGT. The CDR3: CASSRRDRPYGHTF. In DNA, the CDR3 is TGTGCCAGCAGTCGAAGGGACAGGCCCTATGGCCACACCTTC.

The rearrangement uses TRBV5-4 and TRBJ1-2, with D tentatively TRBD1 (5 bases). Trimming removed 1 base from V and 13 bases from J, with 17 bases in between. Germline assignment: CDR1 SGHNT and CDR2 YYREEE (reference sequence). This CDR3 has 13 residues. CDR3 protein: CASSLRDVGSSTF. In nucleotides, the CDR3 is TGTGCCAGCAGCTTGCGGGACGTGGGAAGTTCCACCTTC.

This clonotype was observed many times. Sequence at one end of the junction differs from germline and may be a read error. The V call is TRBV7-9, the J call TRBJ2-3; 14 bases match TRBD2. Germline V gives CDR1 SEHNR, CDR2 FQNEAQ (reference sequence). The CDR3 sequence is 17 residues long. CDR3 loop: CASSYPPGLAGVDTQYF. The CDR3 coding sequence is TGTGCCAGCAGCTATCCCCCGGGACTAGCGGGGGTAGATACTCAGTATTTT.

This clonotype has a count of ten or more. V is TRBV28 and J is TRBJ1-5; D is uncertain. Trimming took 6 bases from V and 3 from J, leaving 15 bases between them. The germline V gene has CDR1 MDHEN and CDR2 SYDVKM. This CDR3 has 15 amino acids. The DNA for the CDR3 is TGTGCCAGCAGCCTGGACTGGACCCCCAATCAGCCCCAGCATTTT. It yields the protein CASSLDWTPNQPQHF.

This clonotype has a count of ten or more. This chain links TRBV7-9 with TRBJ1-2, with 10 bases matching TRBD1. The CDR3 totals 16 residues. Germline CDR1 and CDR2: SEHNR and FQNEAQ (reference sequence). The V segment lost 4 bases and the J segment 6 bases; nucleotides outside the gene matches: 11. The CDR3: CASSWDRGGRDDGYTF. In DNA, the CDR3 is TGTGCCAGCAGCTGGGACAGGGGTGGGAGAGATGATGGCTACACCTTC.

This clonotype appeared many times. The chain carries TRBV7-9 and TRBJ2-7; TRBD1 matches 10 bases. V shed 8 bases and J 3 bases; nucleotides not matched to a gene: 16. This CDR3 region has 17 residues. Germline values: CDR1 SEHNR, CDR2 FQNEAQ (reference sequence). CDR3 nucleotide sequence: TGTGCCAGCGTCTCTTCCTCCGGGACAGGGGACCTCTACGAGCAGTACTTC. It codes for CASVSSSGTGDLYEQYF.

Turning to this clonotype: A much bigger clone sits one base away, suggesting this may be a read error. The CDR3 coding sequence is TGTGCCAGCAGCCATCATTTAGCGGGGTTCCAAGAGACCCAGTACTTC. Translated: CASSHHLAGFQETQYF. The V gene is TRBV11-2, the J gene TRBJ2-5; TRBD2 matches 8 bases. Trimming removed 5 bases from V and 1 base from J; junction bases left unmatched: 9. The CDR3 extends over 16 amino acids. Germline CDR1 SGHAT, CDR2 FQNNGV.

This clonotype was detected many times. This chain links TRBV6-6 with TRBJ2-2; no clear D. Looked up from germline, CDR1 is MNHNY and CDR2 is SVGAGI (reference sequence). This CDR3 comprises 11 residues. V lost 7 bases to trimming and J lost 4 bases, with 4 bases between them. The CDR3 loop is CASTSTGELFF. The CDR3 nucleotides are TGTGCCAGCACTTCCACCGGGGAGCTGTTTTTT.

This clonotype showed up many times. The chain links TRBV4-3 to TRBJ2-7; D is unresolved. The length of the CDR3 is 14 residues. Germline lookup yields CDR1 LGHNA and CDR2 YSLEER. V shed 3 bases and J shed 0 bases, with 9 bases lying between them. The CDR3 DNA reads as TGCGCCAGCAGCCAGGGTATGATCTCCTACGAGCAGTACTTC. Translated: CASSQGMISYEQYF.

This clonotype was counted at least ten times. V and J are TRBV7-9 and TRBJ2-1, with D unresolved. From germline, CDR1 is SEHNR and CDR2 FQNEAQ (reference sequence). This CDR3 has 13 residues. The germline V and J ends were trimmed by 4 bases and 7 bases, with 11 bases remaining between them. The CDR3 sequence: CASSSLNQNEQFF. Here the CDR3 DNA reads TGTGCCAGCAGCTCCCTAAATCAGAATGAGCAGTTCTTC.